Following are 5 T cell receptor beta chains from one sample sequenced in a study of spatial heterogeneity in lung cancer. Notes on the study in general: Tumoral mutation counts were tracked by counts of expanded intratumoral alpha and beta TCRs.

Their antigens are not known. TCRdb redid the calling of the 5' RACE reads with MiXCR, one entry per CDR3 protein. The sample has fewer than 7,000 distinct CDR3 sequences, 14% seen once. Noted time point: sample taken at primary tumor resection. The input for sequencing was lung tumor tissue, taken at surgery. The receptor set was obtained from a male donor with early-stage non-small cell lung cancer.

This clonotype was detected ten times or more. As an off-target read in a library built for alpha chains, this beta chain has a frequency of little significance. The V and J genes are TRBV28 and TRBJ1-1; no reliable D call. The V end was cut by 3 bases, the J end by 2 bases, with 1 base between. Per germline, CDR1 MDHEN and CDR2 SYDVKM. The CDR3 runs to 11 residues. DNA for the CDR3: TGTGCCAGCAGTTTTAACACTGAAGCTTTCTTT. Amino acids: CASSFNTEAFF.

This clonotype is labeled as medium-sized. In a library made to pick up alpha chains, this beta chain is a stray read with a size that means little. This rearrangement joins TRBV10-3 to TRBJ1-1, with 8 nucleotides matching TRBD1. V shed 7 bases and J 5 bases; nucleotides not matched to a gene: 6. CDR3 length equals 13 residues. The germline CDR1 and CDR2 sequences are ENHRY and SYGVKD. In DNA form, the CDR3 reads TGTGCCATCACTGGACAGGGAGATACTGAAGCTTTCTTT. Translating it yields CAITGQGDTEAFF.

About this clonotype: Since the library was made to target alpha chains, this beta chain is a stray read and its abundance is not meaningful. This chain links TRBV6-2 or TRBV6-3 with TRBJ1-4, with D possibly matching TRBD1 (6 bases). Trimming took 2 bases from V and 5 from J, leaving 18 bases between them. Germline V gives CDR1 MNHEY, CDR2 SVGEGT. This CDR3 spans 17 amino acids. CDR3 sequence (DNA): TGTGCCAGCAGTTACCCTAACCTACAGGGTATAAATGAAAAACTGTTTTTT. It specifies CASSYPNLQGINEKLFF.

This clonotype occurred many times. The library was built for alpha chains, so this beta chain is an off-target read and its size means little. The chain combines TRBV21-1 with TRBJ2-1; the table's TRBD1 call for D was not verified on the DNA. TRBV21-1 is a pseudogene segment. The CDR3 runs 16 residues. CDR3 coding DNA: TGTGCCAGCAGCAAAAAACAGGGGATCTCCTACAATGAGCAGTTCTTC. Translation: CASSKKQGISYNEQFF.

This clonotype was observed many times. Found in a library prepared for alpha chains, this beta chain is an off-target read, and its abundance has little meaning. V is TRBV5-4 and J is TRBJ2-3; no definite D call. Germline values: CDR1 SGHNT, CDR2 YYREEE (reference sequence). The CDR3 consists of 14 residues. V lost 4 bases and J 2 bases, leaving 11 bases between the germline ends. The CDR3 reads CASSLKNPTDTQYF. The DNA for the CDR3 is TGTGCCAGCAGCCTTAAGAACCCCACAGATACGCAGTATTTT.